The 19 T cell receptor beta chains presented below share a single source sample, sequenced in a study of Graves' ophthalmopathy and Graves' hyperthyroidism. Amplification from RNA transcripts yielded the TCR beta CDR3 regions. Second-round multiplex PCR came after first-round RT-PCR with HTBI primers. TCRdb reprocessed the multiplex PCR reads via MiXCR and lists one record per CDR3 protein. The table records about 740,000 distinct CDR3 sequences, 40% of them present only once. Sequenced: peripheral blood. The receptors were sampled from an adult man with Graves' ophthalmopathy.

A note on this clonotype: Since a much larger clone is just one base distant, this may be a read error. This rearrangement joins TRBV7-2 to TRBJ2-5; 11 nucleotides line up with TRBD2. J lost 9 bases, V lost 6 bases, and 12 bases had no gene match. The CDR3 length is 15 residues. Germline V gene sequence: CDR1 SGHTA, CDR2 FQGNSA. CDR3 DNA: TGTGCCAGCAGTCTTAGCGGGGGGGCAGGGGAGGCCCAGTACTTC. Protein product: CASSLSGGAGEAQYF.

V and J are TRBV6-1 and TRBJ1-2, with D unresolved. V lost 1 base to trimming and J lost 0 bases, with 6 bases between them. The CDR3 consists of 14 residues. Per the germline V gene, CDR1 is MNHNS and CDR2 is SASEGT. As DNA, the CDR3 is TGTGCCAGCAGTGAAGGTCTGACTAACTATGGCTACACCTTC. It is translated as CASSEGLTNYGYTF.

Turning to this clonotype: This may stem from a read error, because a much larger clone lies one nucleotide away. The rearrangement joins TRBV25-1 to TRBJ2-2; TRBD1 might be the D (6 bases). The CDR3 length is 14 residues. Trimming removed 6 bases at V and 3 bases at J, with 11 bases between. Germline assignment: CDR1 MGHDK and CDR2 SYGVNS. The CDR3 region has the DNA TGTGCCAGCAGGGACAGATCGGACACCGGGGAGCTGTTTTTT. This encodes CASRDRSDTGELFF.

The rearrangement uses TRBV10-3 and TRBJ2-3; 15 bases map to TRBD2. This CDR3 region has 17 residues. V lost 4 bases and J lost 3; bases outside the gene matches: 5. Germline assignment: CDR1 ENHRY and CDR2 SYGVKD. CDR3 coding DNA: TGTGCCATCAGTGGGACTAGCGGGGGGGCCGAGACAGATACGCAGTATTTT. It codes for CAISGTSGGAETDTQYF.

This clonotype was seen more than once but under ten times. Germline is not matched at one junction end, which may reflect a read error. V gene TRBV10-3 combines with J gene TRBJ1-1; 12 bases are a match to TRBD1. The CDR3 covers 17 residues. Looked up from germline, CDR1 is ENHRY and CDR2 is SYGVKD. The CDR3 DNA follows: TGTGCCAGCAGTTCCCGTGGGACAGGGGGCGCGTTGACTGAAGCTTTCTTT. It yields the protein CASSSRGTGGALTEAFF.

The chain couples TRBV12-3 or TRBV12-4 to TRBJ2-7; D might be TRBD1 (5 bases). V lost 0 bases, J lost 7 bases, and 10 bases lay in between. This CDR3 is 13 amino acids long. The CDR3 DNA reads TGTGCCAGCAGTTTAGCCATATACAGGGAGCAGTACTTC. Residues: CASSLAIYREQYF.

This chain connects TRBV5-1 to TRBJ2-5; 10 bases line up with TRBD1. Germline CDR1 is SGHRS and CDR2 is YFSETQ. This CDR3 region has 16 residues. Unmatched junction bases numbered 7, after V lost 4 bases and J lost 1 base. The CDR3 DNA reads TGCGCCAGCAGCGACCGGGACAGGGGCCGCCAAGAGACCCAGTACTTC. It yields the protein CASSDRDRGRQETQYF.

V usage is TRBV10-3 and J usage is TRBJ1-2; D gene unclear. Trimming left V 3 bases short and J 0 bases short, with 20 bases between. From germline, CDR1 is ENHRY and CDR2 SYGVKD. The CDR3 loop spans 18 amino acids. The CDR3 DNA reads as TGTGCCATCAGTGATCTCCCGCAGAAAGCTGAAGCTAACTATGGCTACACCTTC. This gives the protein CAISDLPQKAEANYGYTF.

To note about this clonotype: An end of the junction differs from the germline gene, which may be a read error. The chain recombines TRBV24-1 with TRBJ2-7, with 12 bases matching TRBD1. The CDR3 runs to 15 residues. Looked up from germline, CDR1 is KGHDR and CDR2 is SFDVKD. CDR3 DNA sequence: TGTGCCATCAGTGAGTCTGGGACAGGGGGCGGCGAGCAGTACTTC. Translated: CAISESGTGGGEQYF.

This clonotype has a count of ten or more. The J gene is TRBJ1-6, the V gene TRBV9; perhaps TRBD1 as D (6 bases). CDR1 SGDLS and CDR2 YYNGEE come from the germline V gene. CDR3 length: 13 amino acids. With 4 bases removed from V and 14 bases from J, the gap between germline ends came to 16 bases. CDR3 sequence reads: CASSSGFRDTLHF. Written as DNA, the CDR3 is TGTGCCAGCAGCTCGGGTTTCCGGGACACCCTCCACTTT.

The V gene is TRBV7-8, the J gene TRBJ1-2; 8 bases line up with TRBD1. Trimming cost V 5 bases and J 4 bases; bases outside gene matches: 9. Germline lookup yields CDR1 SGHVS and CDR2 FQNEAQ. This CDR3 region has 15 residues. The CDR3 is CASSQRPGTGYGYTF. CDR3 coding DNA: TGTGCCAGCAGCCAGCGACCCGGGACAGGCTATGGCTACACCTTC.

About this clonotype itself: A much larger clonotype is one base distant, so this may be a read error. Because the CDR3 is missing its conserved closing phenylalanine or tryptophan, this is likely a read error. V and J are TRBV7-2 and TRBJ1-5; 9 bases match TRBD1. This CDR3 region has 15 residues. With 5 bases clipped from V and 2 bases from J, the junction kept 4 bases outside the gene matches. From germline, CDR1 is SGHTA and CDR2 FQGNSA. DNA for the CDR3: TGTGCCAGCAGCCCTCGGACAGGGGGCAATCAGCCCCAGCATTCT. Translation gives CASSPRTGGNQPQHS.

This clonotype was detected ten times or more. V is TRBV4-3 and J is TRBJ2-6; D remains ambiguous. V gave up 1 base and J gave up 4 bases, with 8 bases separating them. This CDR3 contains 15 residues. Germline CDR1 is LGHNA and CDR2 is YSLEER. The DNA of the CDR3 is TGCGCCAGCAGCCAAGTCGGGTCAGGGGCCAACGTCCTGACTTTC. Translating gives CASSQVGSGANVLTF.

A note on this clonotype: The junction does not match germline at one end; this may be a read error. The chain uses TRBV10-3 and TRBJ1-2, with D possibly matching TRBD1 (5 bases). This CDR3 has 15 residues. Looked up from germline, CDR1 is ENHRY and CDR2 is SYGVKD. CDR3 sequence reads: CASSYSFRVGTGYTF. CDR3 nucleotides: TGTGCCAGCAGTTACTCGTTCAGGGTAGGGACTGGCTACACCTTC.

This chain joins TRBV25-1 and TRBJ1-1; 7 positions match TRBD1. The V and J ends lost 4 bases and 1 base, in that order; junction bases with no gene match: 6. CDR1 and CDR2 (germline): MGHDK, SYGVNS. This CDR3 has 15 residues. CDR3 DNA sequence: TGTGCCAGCAGTGCTAGACAGGGCTGGAACACTGAAGCTTTCTTT. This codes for CASSARQGWNTEAFF.

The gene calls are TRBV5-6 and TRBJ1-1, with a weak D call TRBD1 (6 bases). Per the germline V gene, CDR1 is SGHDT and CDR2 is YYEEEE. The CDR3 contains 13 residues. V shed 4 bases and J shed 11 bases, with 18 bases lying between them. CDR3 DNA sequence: TGTGCCAGCAGCCGGGTGGACAGTACAGAGGCTTTCTTT. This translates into CASSRVDSTEAFF.

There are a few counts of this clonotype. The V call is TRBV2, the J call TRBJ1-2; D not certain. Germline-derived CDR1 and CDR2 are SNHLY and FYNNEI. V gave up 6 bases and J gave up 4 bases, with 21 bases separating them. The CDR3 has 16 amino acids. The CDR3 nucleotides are TGTGCCAGCAGGAAAGGTTGGCCGTCACCCCTCTATGGCTACACCTTC. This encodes CASRKGWPSPLYGYTF.

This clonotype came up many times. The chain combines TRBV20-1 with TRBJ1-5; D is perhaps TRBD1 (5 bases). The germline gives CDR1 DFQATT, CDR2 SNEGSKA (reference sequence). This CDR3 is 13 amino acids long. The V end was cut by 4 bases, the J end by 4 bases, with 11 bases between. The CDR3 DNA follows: TGCAGTGCTATTCGCAGGGCAAATCAGCCCCAGCATTTT. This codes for CSAIRRANQPQHF.

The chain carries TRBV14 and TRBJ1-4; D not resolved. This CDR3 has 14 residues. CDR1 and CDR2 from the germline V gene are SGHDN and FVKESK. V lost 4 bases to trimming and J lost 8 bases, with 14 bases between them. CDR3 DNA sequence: TGTGCCAGCAGCCTGGTTGGGCTTGAAGAAAAACTGTTTTTT. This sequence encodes CASSLVGLEEKLFF.